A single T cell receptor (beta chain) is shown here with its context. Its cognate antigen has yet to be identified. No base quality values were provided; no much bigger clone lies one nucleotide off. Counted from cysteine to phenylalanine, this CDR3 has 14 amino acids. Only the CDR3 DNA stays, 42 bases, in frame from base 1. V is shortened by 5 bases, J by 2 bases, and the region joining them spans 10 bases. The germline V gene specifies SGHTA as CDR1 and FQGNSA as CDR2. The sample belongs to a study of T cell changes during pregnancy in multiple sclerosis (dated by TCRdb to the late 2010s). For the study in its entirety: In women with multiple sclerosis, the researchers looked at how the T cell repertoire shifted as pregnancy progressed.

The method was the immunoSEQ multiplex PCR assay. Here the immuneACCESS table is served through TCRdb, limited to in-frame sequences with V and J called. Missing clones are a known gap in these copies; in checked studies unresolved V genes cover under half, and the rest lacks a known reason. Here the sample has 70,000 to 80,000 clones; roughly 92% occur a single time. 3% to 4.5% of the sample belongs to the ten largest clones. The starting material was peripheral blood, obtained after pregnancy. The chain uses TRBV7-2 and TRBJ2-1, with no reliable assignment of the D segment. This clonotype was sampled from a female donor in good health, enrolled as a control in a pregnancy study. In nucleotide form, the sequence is TGTGCCAGCAGCCCCCGTCCCCCCTACAATGAGCAGTTCTTC. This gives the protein CASSPRPPYNEQFF.